The rows below give T cell receptor beta chains drawn from one sample of a study of CD8 T cells in Susac syndrome. MiXCR, applied by TCRdb to the immunoSEQ multiplex PCR reads, yields one record per CDR3 protein. The data show under 200,000 distinct CDR3 sequences, approximately 96% seen once. The sequenced sample consisted of CD4+ T cells from PBMCs. These receptor sequences come from a human donor with Susac syndrome. The CDR3 runs from the conserved cysteine through the conserved F or W. The D gene is left open where the match is weak. Some rows mark clone size as missing; the rest say once, few, many or name a class of expanded clone.

d_call | clone_size | j_call | v_call | cdr3_length | cdr3_aa | cdr3_nt
NA | once | TRBJ1-4 | TRBV12-2 | 16 | CASRLADQPTNEKLFF | TGTGCAAGTCGCTTAGCGGACCAGCCAACTAATGAAAAACTGTTTTTT
NA | NA | TRBJ2-5 | TRBV21-1 | 12 | CASSELQETQYF | TGTGCCAGCAGCGAACTTCAAGAGACCCAGTACTTC
NA | NA | TRBJ1-5 | TRBV30 | 15 | CAWSPNRAVNQPQHF | TGTGCCTGGAGTCCGAACAGGGCGGTCAATCAGCCCCAGCATTTT
NA | NA | TRBJ2-5 | TRBV20-1 | 14 | CSAMAAMYQETQYF | TGCAGTGCTATGGCGGCGATGTACCAAGAGACCCAGTACTTC
NA | NA | TRBJ2-6 | TRBV7-9 | 12 | CASRRGANVLTF | TGTGCCAGCAGGCGTGGGGCCAACGTCCTGACTTTC
TRBD1 | once | TRBJ1-1 | TRBV25-1 | 13 | CASLKGQGTEAFF | TGTGCCAGCCTCAAGGGACAGGGCACTGAAGCTTTCTTT
TRBD1 | NA | TRBJ1-5 | TRBV11-2 | 15 | CASSLGTGVNQPQHF | TGTGCCAGCAGCTTGGGGACAGGAGTTAATCAGCCCCAGCATTTT
NA | NA | TRBJ2-7 | TRBV4-1 | 16 | CASSQEKQGGSYEQYF | TGCGCCAGCAGCCAAGAAAAACAGGGCGGCTCCTACGAGCAGTACTTC
NA | NA | TRBJ2-2 | TRBV2 | 14 | CASRGDLGTGELFF | TGTGCCAGCAGGGGTGATCTAGGGACCGGGGAGCTGTTTTTT
NA | NA | TRBJ1-1 | TRBV10-3 | 13 | CAISEGLDTEAFF | TGTGCCATCAGTGAGGGGTTAGACACTGAAGCTTTCTTT
TRBD1 | NA | TRBJ2-7 | TRBV6-6 | 13 | CASRRQGNYEQYF | TGTGCCAGCAGAAGACAGGGGAACTACGAGCAGTACTTC
NA | NA | TRBJ2-3 | TRBV25-1 | 13 | CASSEPSTDTQYF | TGTGCCAGCAGTGAGCCCAGCACAGATACGCAGTATTTT
TRBD1 | NA | TRBJ2-1 | TRBV28 | 16 | CASSQTGGRGSGEQFF | TGTGCCAGCAGCCAAACAGGGGGCCGTGGTTCCGGTGAGCAGTTCTTC
NA | NA | TRBJ2-5 | TRBV6-2/TRBV6-3 | 16 | CASSRLLTLQGETQYF | TGTGCCAGCAGTCGCCTATTGACCTTGCAAGGGGAGACCCAGTACTTC
NA | NA | TRBJ1-1 | TRBV6-5 | 14 | CASRGIGNWTEAFF | TGTGCCAGCAGGGGGATCGGGAACTGGACTGAAGCTTTCTTT
NA | once | TRBJ2-7 | TRBV29-1 | 14 | CSVKGTYGPYEQYF | TGCAGCGTTAAAGGGACATATGGGCCCTACGAGCAGTACTTC
NA | NA | TRBJ2-6 | TRBV5-6 | 14 | CASSTGGGANVLTF | TGTGCCAGCAGCACGGGTGGTGGGGCCAACGTCCTGACTTTC
NA | NA | TRBJ1-2 | TRBV12-3/TRBV12-4 | 12 | CASSIAVGGYTF | TGTGCCAGCAGTATAGCAGTTGGCGGCTACACCTTC
NA | NA | TRBJ1-5 | TRBV2 | 15 | CASTLPPGGGQPQHF | TGTGCCAGCACTCTACCCCCCGGGGGTGGGCAGCCCCAGCATTTT
NA | NA | TRBJ1-1 | TRBV5-1 | 13 | CASSLKQGTEAFF | TGCGCCAGCAGCTTGAAGCAGGGTACTGAAGCTTTCTTT
NA | once | TRBJ2-1 | TRBV29-1 | 13 | CSVPREGCNEQFF | TGCAGCGTCCCCAGGGAAGGATGCAATGAGCAGTTCTTC
NA | NA | TRBJ2-3 | TRBV11-3 | 15 | CASSSGLSSTDTQYF | TGTGCCAGCAGCTCGGGACTGTCGAGCACAGATACGCAGTATTTT
NA | NA | TRBJ1-6 | TRBV4-1 | 12 | CASSQGHSPLHF | TGCGCCAGCAGCCAAGGTCATTCACCCCTCCACTTT
NA | NA | TRBJ2-7 | TRBV6-5 | 16 | CASSYFPDWEIYEQYF | TGTGCCAGCAGTTACTTCCCGGACTGGGAGATCTACGAGCAGTACTTC
TRBD2 | NA | TRBJ2-2 | TRBV3-1 | 15 | CASSQASGGTGELFF | TGTGCCAGCAGCCAAGCTAGCGGGGGAACCGGGGAGCTGTTTTTT
NA | NA | TRBJ2-1 | TRBV7-3 | 15 | CASSPAPQSRYEQFF | TGTGCCAGCAGCCCCGCCCCCCAGTCTAGGTATGAGCAGTTCTTC
TRBD2 | NA | TRBJ2-5 | TRBV12-3/TRBV12-4 | 16 | CASSFTSGGGGETQYF | TGTGCCAGCAGTTTTACTAGCGGGGGAGGTGGGGAGACCCAGTACTTC
NA | NA | TRBJ2-3 | TRBV15 | 15 | CATSRERGATDTQYF | TGTGCCACCAGCAGAGAAAGGGGGGCCACAGATACGCAGTATTTT
TRBD2 | NA | TRBJ2-6 | TRBV5-4 | 17 | CASSLLAGLGGANVLTF | TGTGCCAGCAGCTTGTTAGCGGGCTTGGGAGGGGCCAACGTCCTGACTTTC
NA | NA | TRBJ2-4 | TRBV30 | 12 | CAWSKVANIQYF | TGTGCCTGGAGTAAAGTGGCAAACATTCAGTACTTC
TRBD1 | NA | TRBJ2-5 | TRBV5-1 | 13 | CASSFQGVETQYF | TGCGCCAGCAGCTTCCAGGGGGTGGAGACCCAGTACTTC
NA | once | TRBJ1-5 | TRBV19 | 15 | CASRMGQGGNQPQHF | TGTGCCAGTAGAATGGGCCAGGGAGGCAATCAGCCCCAGCATTTT
NA | NA | TRBJ1-2 | TRBV4-2 | 14 | CASSHADRYYGYTF | TGTGCCAGCAGCCATGCTGACAGGTACTATGGCTACACCTTC
TRBD2 | NA | TRBJ2-3 | TRBV7-3 | 17 | CASSPQPGLAGEDTQYF | TGTGCCAGCAGCCCGCAACCGGGGCTAGCGGGGGAAGATACGCAGTATTTT
TRBD1 | NA | TRBJ1-2 | TRBV12-3/TRBV12-4 | 14 | CASSLQGANYGYTF | TGTGCCAGCAGTTTACAGGGGGCTAACTATGGCTACACCTTC
NA | NA | TRBJ1-1 | TRBV3-1 | 12 | CASGNVDTEAFF | TGTGCCAGCGGAAACGTGGACACTGAAGCTTTCTTT
NA | NA | TRBJ2-7 | TRBV6-5 | 15 | CASSYSATEPYEQYF | TGTGCCAGCAGTTACTCAGCGACAGAGCCTTACGAGCAGTACTTC
NA | NA | TRBJ1-6 | TRBV12-5 | 13 | CASGLGHGSPLHF | TGTGCTAGTGGTTTGGGTCATGGTTCACCCCTCCACTTT
TRBD2 | NA | TRBJ2-1 | TRBV14 | 16 | CASSQGQAGGPMEQFF | TGTGCCAGCAGCCAAGGGCAAGCGGGGGGGCCTATGGAGCAGTTCTTC
NA | NA | TRBJ2-4 | TRBV5-1 | 15 | CASSSTGTSNGIQYF | TGCGCCAGCAGCTCAACCGGGACGTCGAATGGCATTCAGTACTTC
TRBD1 | NA | TRBJ1-1 | TRBV20-1 | 14 | CSARNDRGRTEAFF | TGCAGTGCTAGAAATGACAGGGGGCGGACTGAAGCTTTCTTT
NA | NA | TRBJ2-3 | TRBV19 | 14 | CASRQDRSTDTQYF | TGTGCCAGTAGACAGGACAGAAGCACAGATACGCAGTATTTT